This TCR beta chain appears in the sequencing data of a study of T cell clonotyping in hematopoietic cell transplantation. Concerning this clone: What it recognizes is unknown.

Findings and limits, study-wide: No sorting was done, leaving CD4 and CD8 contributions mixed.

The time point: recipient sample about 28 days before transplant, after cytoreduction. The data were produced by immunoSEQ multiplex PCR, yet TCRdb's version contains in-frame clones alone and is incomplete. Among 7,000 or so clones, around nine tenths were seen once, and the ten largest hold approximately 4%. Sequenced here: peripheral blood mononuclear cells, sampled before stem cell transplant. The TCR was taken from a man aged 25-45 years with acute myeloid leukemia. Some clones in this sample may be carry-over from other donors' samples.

DNA of the CDR3: TGTGCCAGCAGTGATTATTCCGGGGCCGCGAATGAGCAGTTCTTC. It translates to CASSDYSGAANEQFF. This chain connects TRBV2 to TRBJ2-1; D possibly matches TRBD1 or TRBD2 (5 bases each). The CDR3 loop spans 15 amino acids. Germline values: CDR1 SNHLY, CDR2 FYNNEI. Trimming took off 3 bases at V and 7 bases at J, with 16 bases between the two ends. Together with reference TRBV2 and TRBJ2-1, the CDR3 gives the full variable domain: EPEVTQTPSHQVTQMGQEVILRCVPISNHLYFYWYRQILGQKVEFLVSFYNNEISEKSEIFDDQFSVERPDGSNFTLKIRSTKLEDSAMYFCASSDYSGAANEQFFGPGTRLTVL.